The 15 T cell receptor beta chains below come from one sample, sequenced in a study of shared clonotypes between healthy human individuals. Positive CCR7 selection of CD45RO-negative cells yielded the naive CD8 cells, and terminally differentiated effector memory CD45RA+ cells were excluded. The table came from immunoSEQ multiplex PCR; TCRdb's copy has only in-frame clones and leaves some out. The table lists more than 500,000 clones, 85% to 95% of them singletons. The specimen was naive CD8+ T cells sorted from blood. Receptors originate from a woman younger than 45 in good health.

The V gene is TRBV28, the J gene TRBJ2-3; D is unresolved. The ends were cut back, 3 bases at V and 4 bases at J, with 17 bases in the middle. This CDR3 is 16 amino acids long. Germline V gene sequence: CDR1 MDHEN, CDR2 SYDVKM. The CDR3 is CASSFYRTRPSDTQYF. CDR3 bases: TGTGCCAGCAGTTTCTACCGGACCCGCCCGTCAGATACGCAGTATTTT.

The chain employs TRBV9 and TRBJ1-1; 8 nucleotides match TRBD1. Losses at the gene ends were 4 bases for V and 0 bases for J; bases not matched to a gene: 5. The germline gives CDR1 SGDLS, CDR2 YYNGEE. This CDR3 is built from 15 residues. CDR3 sequence (DNA): TGTGCCAGCAGCCCACAGACAGGGGTGAACACTGAAGCTTTCTTT. Translating it yields CASSPQTGVNTEAFF.

The chain links TRBV2 to TRBJ1-6; 7 bases match TRBD1. Trimming took 4 bases from V and 8 from J; bases not matched to a gene: 8. CDR1 is SNHLY and CDR2 is FYNNEI in the germline V gene. The CDR3 length is 15 residues. CDR3: CASSGPRDRYSPLHF. CDR3 nucleotides: TGTGCCAGCAGTGGTCCCAGGGACAGATATTCACCCCTCCACTTT.

The rearrangement links TRBV29-1 to TRBJ2-3; D call uncertain. The CDR3 totals 11 residues. CDR1 is SQVTM, CDR2 ANQGSEA, per germline. V lost 7 bases and J lost 1, with 6 bases in between. In DNA, the CDR3 is TGCAGCGGTGGGGGCACAGATACGCAGTATTTT. Amino acid sequence: CSGGGTDTQYF.

The rearrangement links TRBV6-1 to TRBJ2-7; D could derive from TRBD1 or TRBD2 (5 bases each). Germline-derived CDR1 and CDR2 are MNHNS and SASEGT. V was trimmed by 6 bases and J by 1 base, leaving 16 bases between them. The length of the CDR3 is 15 residues. For the CDR3, the DNA is TGTGCCAGCAGCTACACCGGGACCACATCCTACGAGCAGTACTTC. This sequence encodes CASSYTGTTSYEQYF.

J is TRBJ1-5 and V is TRBV5-5; D gene unclear. V shed 0 bases and J shed 6 bases, with 7 bases lying between them. The CDR3 loop spans 13 amino acids. Germline CDR1 SGHKS, CDR2 YYEKEE (reference sequence). This chain's CDR3 is CASSLDGVQPQHF. The CDR3 region has the DNA TGTGCCAGCAGCTTGGACGGGGTTCAGCCCCAGCATTTT.

The chain employs TRBV7-2 and TRBJ1-1, with D tentatively TRBD1 (6 bases). Trimming stripped 3 bases from V and 6 bases from J, with 17 bases between. Per the germline V gene, CDR1 is SGHTA and CDR2 is FQGNSA. The CDR3 runs to 15 residues. The CDR3 bases are TGTGCCAGCAGCTTCACAAGGGGGGGATCTTCTGAAGCTTTCTTT. Its protein is CASSFTRGGSSEAFF.

The genes are TRBV27 and TRBJ2-5, with TRBD1 matching over 9 bases. CDR3 length: 15 residues. The J segment lost 2 bases and the V segment lost 5 bases, leaving 6 bases of the junction unmatched. Germline V gene data show CDR1 as MNHEY and CDR2 as SMNVEV (reference sequence). The CDR3 DNA reads as TGTGCCAGCAGTCCGCGGACAGGGGCGCAAGAGACCCAGTACTTC. Encoded protein: CASSPRTGAQETQYF.

Points on this clone: The same CDR3 is also encoded by other DNA sequences in this sample. This chain links TRBV5-1 with TRBJ1-1; D remains ambiguous. V was shortened by 4 bases and J by 5 bases, with 6 bases between the two germline ends. There are 11 residues in the CDR3. The germline gives CDR1 SGHRS, CDR2 YFSETQ. This CDR3 is CASSLGTEAFF. CDR3 nucleotides: TGCGCCAGCAGCCTAGGGACTGAAGCTTTCTTT. Together with reference TRBV5-1 and TRBJ1-1, the CDR3 gives the full variable domain: KAGVTQTPRYLIKTRGQQVTLSCSPISGHRSVSWYQQTPGQGLQFLFEYFSETQRNKGNFPGRFSGRQFSNSRSEMNVSTLELGDSALYLCASSLGTEAFFGQGTRLTVV.

There are a few counts of this clone. The chain is built from TRBV4-1 and TRBJ1-2; D is ambiguous. The CDR3 runs to 14 residues. Germline lookup yields CDR1 MGHRA and CDR2 YSYEKL. The V gene lost 1 base and the J gene lost 0 bases, with 6 bases spanning the gap. The CDR3 coding sequence is TGCGCCAGCAGCCAAGTGACGGCTAACTATGGCTACACCTTC. This gives the protein CASSQVTANYGYTF.

Comments on this clone: Just one base apart from a much larger clone, this may be a read error. The V and J genes are TRBV13 and TRBJ2-7, with 11 bases fitting TRBD1. V shed 5 bases and J 4 bases; nucleotides not matched to a gene: 4. CDR1 is PRHDT, CDR2 FYEKMQ, per germline (reference sequence). This CDR3 region has 14 residues. The CDR3 sequence is CASSAGTGGYEQYF. CDR3 in DNA: TGTGCCAGCAGCGCCGGGACAGGGGGTTACGAGCAGTACTTC.

This chain links TRBV25-1 with TRBJ2-7; D gene uncertain. The CDR3 is 11 residues long. The V and J ends lost 8 bases and 0 bases respectively, with 5 bases between them. Germline assignment: CDR1 MGHDK and CDR2 SYGVNS. The CDR3 reads CASGPSYEQYF. As DNA, the CDR3 is TGTGCCAGCGGCCCCTCCTACGAGCAGTACTTC.

The chain has TRBV2 and TRBJ2-7; a weak D match, TRBD2 (5 bases). The germline gives CDR1 SNHLY, CDR2 FYNNEI. Deletions cut 3 bases from V and 0 bases from J, with 12 bases between. There are 15 residues in the CDR3. CDR3 loop: CASSEGLASSYEQYF. CDR3 sequence (DNA): TGTGCCAGCAGTGAGGGGTTAGCGAGCTCCTACGAGCAGTACTTC.

The table lists this clone with a count of one. The chain employs TRBV11-2 and TRBJ2-1; D remains ambiguous. CDR3 length equals 12 residues. Trimming removed 10 bases from V and 8 bases from J, with 15 bases in between. Germline loops: CDR1 SGHAT, CDR2 FQNNGV. The CDR3 reads CATRGSGDEQFF. CDR3 bases: TGTGCCACCCGAGGTAGTGGCGATGAGCAGTTCTTC.

The V and J genes are TRBV7-9 and TRBJ1-2; a weak D match, TRBD1 (5 bases). Germline CDR1 and CDR2: SEHNR and FQNEAQ (reference sequence). The ends were cut back, 6 bases at V and 2 bases at J, with 10 bases in the middle. The CDR3 is 13 amino acids. The CDR3 nucleotides are TGTGCCAGCAGTCAGACAGAAAACTATGGCTACACCTTC. As protein: CASSQTENYGYTF.